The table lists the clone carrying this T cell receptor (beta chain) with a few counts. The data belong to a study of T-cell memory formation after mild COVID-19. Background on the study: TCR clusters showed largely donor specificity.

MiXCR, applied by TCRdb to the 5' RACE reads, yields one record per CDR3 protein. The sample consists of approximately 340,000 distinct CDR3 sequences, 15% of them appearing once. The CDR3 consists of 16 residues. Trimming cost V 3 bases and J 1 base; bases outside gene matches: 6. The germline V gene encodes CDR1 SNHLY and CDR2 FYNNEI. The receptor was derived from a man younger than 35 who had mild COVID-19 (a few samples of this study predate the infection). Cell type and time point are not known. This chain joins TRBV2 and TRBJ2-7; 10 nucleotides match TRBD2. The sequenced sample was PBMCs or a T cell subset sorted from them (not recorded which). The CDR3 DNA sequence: TGTGCCAGCAGTGAGAGCTGGACTAGCGGATCCTACGAGCAGTACTTC. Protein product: CASSESWTSGSYEQYF.